This T cell receptor beta chain was sequenced for a study of T cells after yellow fever vaccination. Study as a whole: Fractions containing few cells were prepared with SMART-Seq v4 Ultra Low Input.

The study, taken as a whole, reports: One caveat is that FACS-sorted repertoires could contain abundant clonotypes contaminating from the bulk population. Of the clonotypes, a small share occurred in both CD4 and CD8 compartments.

This clonotype has a handful of counts. Its antigen is as yet unknown. A single record per CDR3 protein comes from TCRdb applying MiXCR to the 5' RACE reads. The table includes 120,000 or so distinct CDR3 sequences, roughly 15% detected once. Germline loops: CDR1 MRHNA, CDR2 SNTAGT. Trimming pared 6 bases from V and 9 bases from J, leaving 23 bases between. The CDR3 runs to 16 residues. The sequence was collected from a man aged 18-30 years who received the YFV17D yellow fever vaccine. The chain combines TRBV6-4 with TRBJ2-2; no definite D call. The sample here was CD8+ T cells sorted from PBMCs, taken 5 days after the yellow fever booster vaccination. CDR3 protein: CASSAGGGSLGRELFF. The CDR3 DNA follows: TGTGCCAGCAGCGCCGGTGGCGGCTCCCTCGGTAGGGAGCTGTTTTTT.